This entry lists 17 T cell receptor beta chains sequenced from one sample in a study of T cells in Graves' hyperthyroidism and ophthalmopathy. Regions amplified from RNA transcripts were the TCR beta CDR3 regions. The HTBI primer set was used in a first-round RT-PCR of the TCR CDR3. TCRdb independently ran MiXCR on the multiplex PCR reads; one entry per CDR3 protein. Seen here are some 600,000 distinct CDR3 sequences, approximately 15% observed once, and the top ten hold 5.8%. Material: blood. Source of these receptors: a woman aged 25 to 39 with Graves' hyperthyroidism that later progressed to Graves' ophthalmopathy.

Ten or more counts support this clonotype. V is TRBV2 and J is TRBJ2-3, with TRBD1 identical over 9 bases. This CDR3 is built from 17 residues. Looked up from germline, CDR1 is SNHLY and CDR2 is FYNNEI. V gave up 5 bases and J gave up 6 bases; unmatched junction bases: 15. CDR3 DNA sequence: TGTGCCAGCAGTCCTCAACCCCGGGACAGGGAACAGGATACGCAGTATTTT. Translated, it gives CASSPQPRDREQDTQYF.

This clonotype was seen only a few times. This sequence joins TRBV20-1 and TRBJ1-1; no clear D. This CDR3 has 14 residues. V was clipped by 0 bases and J by 4 bases, with 12 bases between them. Per the germline V gene, CDR1 is DFQATT and CDR2 is SNEGSKA (reference sequence). The CDR3 loop reads CSARDLVGSTEAFF. DNA of the CDR3: TGCAGTGCTAGAGATCTAGTGGGCAGCACTGAAGCTTTCTTT.

Notes on this clonotype: The DNA is left out, because the CDR3 cannot be placed on it with certainty; the CDR3 is given as TCRdb lists it. The J gene is TRBJ1-3, the V gene TRBV5-4. CDR1 is SGHNT, CDR2 YYREEE, per germline (reference sequence). The CDR3 sequence runs 15 residues, both termini included. The CDR3 loop is CASSVDFGGGNTLYF.

This clonotype was observed a few times. The rearrangement joins TRBV30 to TRBJ2-1; 9 bases line up with TRBD2. The CDR3 spans 16 residues. Trimming cost V 3 bases and J 1 base; bases outside gene matches: 7. CDR1 is GTSNPN, CDR2 SVGIG, per germline (reference sequence). CDR3 bases: TGTGCCTGGAGGAAGTGGCGGGAGGGATCCTACAATGAGCAGTTCTTC. Translating gives CAWRKWREGSYNEQFF.

This clonotype was seen ten or more times. The chain's CDR3 is CAISRLAGVGEDTQYF. In nucleotides, the CDR3 is TGTGCCATCAGCAGACTAGCGGGAGTCGGGGAAGATACGCAGTATTTT. This chain uses TRBV10-3 with TRBJ2-3; 12 bases fit TRBD2. V lost 6 bases to trimming and J lost 5 bases; unmatched junction nucleotides: 9. This CDR3 contains 16 residues. The V gene's germline CDR1 is ENHRY and CDR2 SYGVKD.

This clonotype has at least ten counts. V usage is TRBV6-5 and J usage is TRBJ1-2; D is perhaps TRBD1 (5 bases). The CDR3 has 16 residues. Trimming removed 3 bases from V and 2 bases from J, with 16 bases in between. Germline CDR1 is MNHEY and CDR2 is SVGAGI. The CDR3 sequence: CASSYGGTSSNYGYTF. DNA of the CDR3: TGTGCCAGCAGTTATGGGGGAACTTCCAGCAACTATGGCTACACCTTC.

This clonotype was recorded many times. The chain joins TRBV10-1 to TRBJ1-5; possibly TRBD1 for D (6 bases). CDR1 and CDR2 from the germline V gene are WNHNN and SYGVQD (reference sequence). CDR3 length equals 21 residues. V was shortened by 2 bases and J by 4 bases, with 30 bases between the two germline ends. The CDR3 here is CASSEEGGHREPRQGNQPQHF. As DNA, the CDR3 is TGCGCCAGCAGTGAGGAGGGGGGCCATAGGGAACCTCGACAAGGGAATCAGCCCCAGCATTTT.

This clonotype was counted at least ten times. V gene TRBV11-2 combines with J gene TRBJ1-4; D is unclear. CDR1 is SGHAT, CDR2 FQNNGV, per germline. V lost 0 bases to trimming and J lost 4 bases, with 9 bases between them. The CDR3 has 15 residues. This chain's CDR3 is CASSLERAINEKLFF. The CDR3 nucleotides read TGTGCCAGCAGCTTAGAAAGGGCGATTAATGAAAAACTGTTTTTT.

Only a few counts were recorded for this clonotype. The V call is TRBV5-1, the J call TRBJ2-1; D gene uncertain. CDR1 is SGHRS, CDR2 YFSETQ, per germline. V gave up 0 bases and J gave up 3 bases, with 13 bases separating them. This CDR3 region has 16 residues. CDR3 region: CASSLGQETSYNEQFF. DNA for the CDR3: TGCGCCAGCAGCTTGGGCCAGGAGACCAGCTACAATGAGCAGTTCTTC.

The sample holds many counts of this clonotype. The chain combines TRBV12-3 or TRBV12-4 with TRBJ2-5; 10 nucleotides agree with TRBD2. The CDR3 is 15 residues long. Trimming took 3 bases from V and 4 from J; bases not matched to a gene: 5. In DNA form, the CDR3 reads TGTGCCAGCAGTTTCCCCAGCGGGAGGGGAGAGACCCAGTACTTC. This gives the protein CASSFPSGRGETQYF.

About this clonotype itself: One end of the junction is discordant with germline, which a read error may explain. The V gene is TRBV5-1, the J gene TRBJ2-7; tentatively, D is TRBD1 (6 bases). This CDR3 is built from 16 residues. CDR1 is SGHRS and CDR2 is YFSETQ in the germline V gene. The CDR3, as DNA: TGCACCAGCAGCTTGGGGGTGGGGGCAAGCTCCTACGAGCAGTACTTC. This encodes CTSSLGVGASSYEQYF. Using reference TRBV5-1 and TRBJ2-7 for the parts outside the CDR3, the full variable domain is KAGVTQTPRYLIKTRGQQVTLSCSPISGHRSVSWYQQTPGQGLQFLFEYFSETQRNKGNFPGRFSGRQFSNSRSEMNVSTLELGDSALYLCTSSLGVGASSYEQYFGPGTRLTVT.

The chain couples TRBV5-6 to TRBJ2-1; D ambiguous. Trimming stripped 2 bases from V and 8 bases from J, with 11 bases between. The length of the CDR3 is 13 residues. Germline values: CDR1 SGHDT, CDR2 YYEEEE. CDR3: CASSLLGPDEQFF. The CDR3 DNA is TGTGCCAGCAGCTTATTGGGCCCGGATGAGCAGTTCTTC.

The sample holds many counts of this clonotype. The rearrangement joins TRBV5-1 to TRBJ2-7, with 8 bases fitting TRBD2. J lost 2 bases, V lost 3 bases, and 7 bases had no gene match. The germline CDR1 and CDR2 sequences are SGHRS and YFSETQ. The CDR3 totals 15 residues. CDR3: CASSSGGTTPYEQYF. CDR3 nucleotide sequence: TGCGCCAGCAGCTCGGGGGGGACAACACCCTACGAGCAGTACTTC.

This clonotype was detected only a few times. The J gene is TRBJ2-7, the V gene TRBV9; 10 nucleotides align to TRBD1. CDR1 is SGDLS, CDR2 YYNGEE, per germline. V shed 3 bases, J shed 7 bases, and the junction held 4 bases outside the gene matches. The CDR3 spans 13 residues. The CDR3 nucleotides are TGTGCCAGCAGCGGGGACAGGGGAGATGAGCAGTACTTC. Encoded protein: CASSGDRGDEQYF. The complete variable domain, with remaining parts taken from reference TRBV9 and TRBJ2-7, reads DSGVTQTPKHLITATGQRVTLRCSPRSGDLSVYWYQQSLDQGLQFLIQYYNGEERAKGNILERFSAQQFPDLHSELNLSSLELGDSALYFCASSGDRGDEQYFGPGTRLTVT.

This clonotype was counted ten times or more. The V gene is TRBV7-6, the J gene TRBJ2-1; tentative D call: TRBD2 (6 bases). Germline V CDR1 and CDR2: SGHVS, FNYEAQ. The CDR3 consists of 15 residues. V was shortened by 1 base and J by 10 bases, with 17 bases between the two germline ends. CDR3 in DNA: TGTGCCAGCAGCTTAGGGGACTCGTCCCCAGAGGAGCAGTTCTTC. As protein: CASSLGDSSPEEQFF.

Note on this clonotype: This may stem from a read error, because a much larger clone lies one nucleotide away. The V gene is TRBV6-1, the J gene TRBJ2-3; tentative D call: TRBD1 (5 bases). The germline V gene has CDR1 MNHNS and CDR2 SASEGT. This CDR3 spans 13 amino acids. CDR3 loop: CASSDWQTATQYF. The CDR3 nucleotides read TGTGCCAGCAGTGATTGGCAGACAGCTACGCAGTATTTT.

This sequence joins TRBV6-2 or TRBV6-3 and TRBJ1-4, with 10 bases aligning to TRBD1. CDR1 and CDR2 (germline): MNHEY, SVGEGT. After removal of 5 bases from V and 0 bases from J, the junction contained 6 bases not matched to a gene. The CDR3 totals 17 residues. The CDR3 DNA sequence: TGTGCCAGCAGTGACAGGGGGCGGGTTGCAACTAATGAAAAACTGTTTTTT. This encodes CASSDRGRVATNEKLFF.